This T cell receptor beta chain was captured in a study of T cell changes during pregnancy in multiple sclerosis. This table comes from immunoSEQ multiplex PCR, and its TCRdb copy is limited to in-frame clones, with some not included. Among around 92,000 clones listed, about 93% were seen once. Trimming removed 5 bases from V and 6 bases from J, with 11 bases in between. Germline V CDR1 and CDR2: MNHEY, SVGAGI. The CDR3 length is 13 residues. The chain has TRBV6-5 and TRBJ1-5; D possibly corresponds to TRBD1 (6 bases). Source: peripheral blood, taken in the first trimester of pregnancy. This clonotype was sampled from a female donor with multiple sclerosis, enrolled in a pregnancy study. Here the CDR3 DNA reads TGTGCCAGCAGTCAAACAGGGCTTCAGCCCCAGCATTTT. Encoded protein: CASSQTGLQPQHF.